One sample yielded the 13 T cell receptor beta chains listed below, sequenced in a study of control samples from healthy donors and cancer patients. Produced via immunoSEQ multiplex PCR; TCRdb's table is partial and in-frame only. Of 93,000 or so clones listed, 85% to 90% are singletons. The sample comprised PBMCs. The receptors originated from a man between 60 and 75 years old with lung cancer.

The chain recombines TRBV30 with TRBJ1-6; D is ambiguous. Between the trimmed V and J ends, which lost 4 bases and 0 bases, there was a span of 13 bases. Germline CDR1 GTSNPN, CDR2 SVGIG (reference sequence). The CDR3 extends over 16 amino acids. The CDR3 reads CAWTRSGSSYNSPLHF. CDR3 nucleotide sequence: TGTGCCTGGACCCGATCGGGCAGCTCCTATAATTCACCCCTCCACTTT.

This clone was seen only once. The CDR3 DNA sequence: TGTGCCTGGAGTGCACCTCTCTACGGCGGCTACACCTTC. It specifies CAWSAPLYGGYTF. This rearrangement joins TRBV30 to TRBJ1-2; no clear D gene. CDR3 length: 13 residues. Germline-derived CDR1 and CDR2 are GTSNPN and SVGIG (reference sequence). Trimming took 1 base from V and 8 from J, leaving 14 bases between them.

This clone was seen only once. J is TRBJ2-3 and V is TRBV3-1 (or the pseudogene TRBV3-2); 8 bases are a match to TRBD2. The CDR3 sequence is 17 residues long. The germline V gene encodes CDR1 LGHDT and CDR2 YNNKEL (reference sequence). With 0 bases clipped from V and 2 bases from J, the junction kept 7 bases outside the gene matches. The CDR3 loop reads CASSQDWSGRITDTQYF. The CDR3 nucleotides read TGTGCCAGCAGCCAAGATTGGAGCGGGAGAATCACAGATACGCAGTATTTT.

The V gene is TRBV25-1, the J gene TRBJ1-1, with 9 nucleotides matching TRBD1. The germline gives CDR1 MGHDK, CDR2 SYGVNS. Germline trimming cut 3 bases from V and 5 bases from J; bases unmatched to any gene: 4. The CDR3 extends over 14 amino acids. The CDR3 DNA is TGTGCCAGCAGTGACCGGGACAGGGTTACTGAAGCTTTCTTT. Residues: CASSDRDRVTEAFF.

The J gene is TRBJ2-3, the V gene TRBV6-5; 8 nucleotides agree with TRBD1. V gave up 2 bases and J gave up 0 bases; unmatched junction bases: 1. CDR1 is MNHEY and CDR2 is SVGAGI in the germline V gene. This CDR3 contains 15 residues. This CDR3 is CASSYDRGSTDTQYF. CDR3 bases: TGTGCCAGCAGTTACGACAGGGGTAGCACAGATACGCAGTATTTT.

The V and J genes are TRBV9 and TRBJ1-5; no reliable D call. V dropped 0 bases and J dropped 4 bases, with 11 bases sitting between them. Germline V lookup: CDR1 SGDLS, CDR2 YYNGEE. This CDR3 is built from 15 residues. The CDR3: CASSVDLSGNQPQHF. The CDR3, as DNA: TGTGCCAGCAGCGTAGATCTTTCTGGGAATCAGCCCCAGCATTTT.

Turning to this clone: Other DNA sequences of this sample code for an identical CDR3. This rearrangement joins TRBV5-1 to TRBJ2-2; no clear D gene. V was clipped by 1 base and J by 3 bases, with 7 bases between them. Germline V CDR1 and CDR2: SGHRS, YFSETQ. CDR3 length: 14 amino acids. Written as DNA, the CDR3 is TGCGCCAGCAGCTTGTCGGCCTACACCGGGGAGCTGTTTTTT. This sequence encodes CASSLSAYTGELFF.

The genes are TRBV7-3 and TRBJ2-4, with 8 bases lining up with TRBD1. V lost 0 bases and J lost 6; bases outside the gene matches: 4. CDR3 length: 15 residues. Germline V gene data show CDR1 as SGHTA and CDR2 as FQGTGA. CDR3 nucleotide sequence: TGTGCCAGCAGCTTAACCCCAGGGGGCGGAAACATTCAGTACTTC. Translated: CASSLTPGGGNIQYF.

The rearrangement links TRBV20-1 to TRBJ2-1, with 10 bases fitting TRBD2. CDR3 length: 15 amino acids. Germline assignment: CDR1 DFQATT and CDR2 SNEGSKA (reference sequence). Unmatched junction bases numbered 10, after V lost 4 bases and J lost 7 bases. The CDR3 nucleotides read TGCAGTGCTACTGAAAGAGCGGGGGGGGAAAATGAGCAGTTCTTC. Its protein product is CSATERAGGENEQFF.

V usage is TRBV29-1 and J usage is TRBJ1-6; D is perhaps TRBD1 (5 bases). Germline V gene sequence: CDR1 SQVTM, CDR2 ANQGSEA. V was pared by 7 bases and J by 5 bases, with 18 bases between. This CDR3 region has 15 residues. The CDR3 coding sequence is TGCAGCGCTGGGGGGGGAATTTCAGATAATTCACCCCTCCACTTT. This gives the protein CSAGGGISDNSPLHF.

The gene calls are TRBV10-3 and TRBJ2-2; 10 positions agree with TRBD1. J was trimmed by 6 bases and V by 10 bases; bases with no gene match: 2. Germline-derived CDR1 and CDR2 are ENHRY and SYGVKD. This CDR3 region has 12 residues. CDR3 in DNA: TGTGCCACTGGGACAGGGGCCGGGGAGCTGTTTTTT. It encodes CATGTGAGELFF.

This sequence joins TRBV18 and TRBJ1-5, with D perhaps TRBD1 (5 bases). V lost 4 bases and J lost 4, with 8 bases in between. The CDR3 loop spans 13 amino acids. The V gene's germline CDR1 is KGHSH and CDR2 LQKENI. CDR3 amino acids: CASSRGENQPQHF. The CDR3 DNA reads as TGTGCCAGCTCACGAGGGGAAAATCAGCCCCAGCATTTT.

The J gene is TRBJ1-2, the V gene TRBV2; no definite D call. CDR1 is SNHLY, CDR2 FYNNEI, per germline. V gave up 2 bases and J gave up 0 bases, with 7 bases separating them. CDR3 size: 14 residues. The CDR3: CASSEFNSNYGYTF. The CDR3 coding sequence is TGTGCCAGCAGTGAATTTAATTCTAACTATGGCTACACCTTC.